This TCR beta chain stems from a study of memory CD4+ T cells and cytomegalovirus serostatus. For the study at large: Of the healthy Belgian adults, several were CMV seropositive and 24 seronegative. Notes on the study in general: Of about 150 reported CMV TCRbeta sequences, around 62 were found in memory CD4+ repertoires.

The sort gate was single viable CD3+CD4+CD8-CD45RO+ cells for memory CD4+ T cells. In the authors' workflow: Out-of-frame sequences were removed, leaving 2 million or so distinct TCRbeta sequences. TCRdb keeps only in-frame clones here, not all; method: immunoSEQ multiplex PCR. V, J and clone size are taken as reported in that table, and D and trimming were inferred from the DNA itself. This sample carries 30,000 to 40,000 clones, approximately 72% of them seen once, and the ten largest clones take 0.63%. With respect to this clone: Its antigen is as yet unknown.

Germline V lookup: CDR1 WSHSY, CDR2 SAAADI. The V gene lost 3 bases and the J gene lost 4 bases, with 18 bases spanning the gap. The CDR3 runs 17 residues. Sequencing was performed on memory CD4+ T cells from blood. This chain uses TRBV10-2 with TRBJ1-4, with D hard to call. The receptor was derived from an adult in good health and CMV-seronegative. Some clones in this sample may be carry-over from other donors' samples. CDR3 region: CASSDRGNWVGNEKLFF. The CDR3 nucleotides are TGCGCCAGCAGTGACCGGGGAAATTGGGTCGGTAATGAAAAACTGTTTTTT.